This T cell receptor (beta chain) was captured by sequencing in a study of blood T cell repertoires in COVID-19. Study in general: Samples of COVID-19 (acute and convalescent) were obtained from the United States, Italy and Spain. Sample material is recorded as cDNA or gDNA derived from T cells, B-cell-depleted T cells, or PBMCs.

The CDR3 contains 15 residues. Germline CDR1 and CDR2: MNHEY and SMNVEV (reference sequence). V lost 6 bases to trimming and J lost 4 bases; unmatched junction nucleotides: 11. Original handling: Quantification of nucleated cells was approximated via reference gene primer amplification. The protocol was immunoSEQ multiplex PCR, while the TCRdb copy is restricted to in-frame clones and leaves out a portion. That table is the source of V, J and clone size, and D and trimming were worked out from the DNA. The table records more than 150,000 clones, about nine tenths of them present only once. V usage is TRBV27 and J usage is TRBJ1-2; 7 bases fit TRBD1. Source material: peripheral blood. The origin of this receptor is a man in his 70s with active or convalescent COVID-19. For the CDR3, the DNA is TGTGCCAGCAGACGCCGGGACAGAGATTCCTATGGCTACACCTTC. Its translation: CASRRRDRDSYGYTF.